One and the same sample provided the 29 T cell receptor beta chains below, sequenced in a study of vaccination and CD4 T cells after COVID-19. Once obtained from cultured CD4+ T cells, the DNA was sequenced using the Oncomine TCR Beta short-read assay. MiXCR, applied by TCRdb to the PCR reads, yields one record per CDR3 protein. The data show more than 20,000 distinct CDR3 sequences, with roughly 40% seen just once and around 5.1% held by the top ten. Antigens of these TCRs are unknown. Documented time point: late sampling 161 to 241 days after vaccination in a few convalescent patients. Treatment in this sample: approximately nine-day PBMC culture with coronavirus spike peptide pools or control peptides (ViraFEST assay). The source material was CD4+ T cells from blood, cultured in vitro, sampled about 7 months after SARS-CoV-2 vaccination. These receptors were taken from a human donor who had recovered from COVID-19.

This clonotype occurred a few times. The CDR3 loop reads CSARDLTGLAKNIQYF. The CDR3 nucleotides are TGCAGTGCTAGAGATCTGACAGGACTAGCCAAAAACATTCAGTACTTC. The chain joins TRBV20-1 to TRBJ2-4, with D possibly matching TRBD1 (6 bases). CDR1 and CDR2 (germline): DFQATT, SNEGSKA (reference sequence). V was trimmed by 0 bases and J by 0 bases, leaving 12 bases between them. The CDR3 has 16 residues.

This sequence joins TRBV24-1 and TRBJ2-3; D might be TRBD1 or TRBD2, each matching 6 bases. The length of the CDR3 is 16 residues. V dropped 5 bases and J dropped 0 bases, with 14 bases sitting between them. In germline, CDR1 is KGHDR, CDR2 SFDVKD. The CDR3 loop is CATSGLGGFSTDTQYF. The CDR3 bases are TGTGCCACCAGTGGTCTAGGGGGGTTTAGCACAGATACGCAGTATTTT.

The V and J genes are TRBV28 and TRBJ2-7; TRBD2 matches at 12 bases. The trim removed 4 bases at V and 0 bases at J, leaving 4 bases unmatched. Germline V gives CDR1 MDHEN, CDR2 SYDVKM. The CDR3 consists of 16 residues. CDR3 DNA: TGTGCCAGCAGTTCATGGACTAGCGGGAACTCCTACGAGCAGTACTTC. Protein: CASSSWTSGNSYEQYF.

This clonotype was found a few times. CDR3 bases: TGTGCCAGCAGCCGACTCTCAGATACGCAGTATTTT. Its protein is CASSRLSDTQYF. V and J are TRBV7-9 and TRBJ2-3; no firm D call. From germline, CDR1 is SEHNR and CDR2 FQNEAQ (reference sequence). V gave up 5 bases and J gave up 4 bases, with 7 bases separating them. The CDR3 is 12 residues long.

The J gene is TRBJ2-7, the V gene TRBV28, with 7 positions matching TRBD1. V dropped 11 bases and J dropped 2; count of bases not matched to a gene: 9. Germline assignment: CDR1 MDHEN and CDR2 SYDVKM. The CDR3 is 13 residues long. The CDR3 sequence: CASYRGAPYEQYF. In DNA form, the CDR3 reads TGTGCCTCGTACAGGGGAGCTCCCTACGAGCAGTACTTC.

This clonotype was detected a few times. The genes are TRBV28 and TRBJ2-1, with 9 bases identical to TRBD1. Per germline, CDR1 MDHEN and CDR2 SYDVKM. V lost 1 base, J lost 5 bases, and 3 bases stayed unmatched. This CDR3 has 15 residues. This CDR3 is CASSLSGQGDNEQFF. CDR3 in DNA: TGTGCCAGCAGTTTATCGGGACAGGGCGACAATGAGCAGTTCTTC. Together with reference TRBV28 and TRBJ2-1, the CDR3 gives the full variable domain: DVKVTQSSRYLVKRTGEKVFLECVQDMDHENMFWYRQDPGLGLRLIYFSYDVKMKEKGDIPEGYSVSREKKERFSLILESASTNQTSMYLCASSLSGQGDNEQFFGPGTRLTVL.

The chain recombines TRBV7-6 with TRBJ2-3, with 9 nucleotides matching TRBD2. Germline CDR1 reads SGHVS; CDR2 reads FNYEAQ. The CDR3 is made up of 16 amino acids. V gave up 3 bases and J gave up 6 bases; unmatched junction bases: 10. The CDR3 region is CASSFSGSGVWDTQYF. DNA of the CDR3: TGTGCCAGCAGCTTTAGCGGGAGCGGAGTATGGGATACGCAGTATTTT.

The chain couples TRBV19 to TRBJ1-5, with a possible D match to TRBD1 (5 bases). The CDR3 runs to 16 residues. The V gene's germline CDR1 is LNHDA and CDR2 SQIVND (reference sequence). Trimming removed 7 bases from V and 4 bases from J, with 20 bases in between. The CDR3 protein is CASMTPTGRGNQPQHF. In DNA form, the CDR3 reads TGTGCCAGTATGACCCCCACAGGCCGGGGTAATCAGCCCCAGCATTTT.

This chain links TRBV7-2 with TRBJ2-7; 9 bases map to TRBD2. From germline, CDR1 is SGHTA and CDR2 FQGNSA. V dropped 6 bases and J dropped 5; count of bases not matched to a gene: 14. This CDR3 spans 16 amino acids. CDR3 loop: CASSIPYSGSPNEQYF. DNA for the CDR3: TGTGCCAGCAGTATCCCCTATAGCGGGAGTCCCAACGAGCAGTACTTC. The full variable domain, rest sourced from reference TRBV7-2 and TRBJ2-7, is GAGVSQSPSNKVTEKGKDVELRCDPISGHTALYWYRQSLGQGLEFLIYFQGNSAPDKSGLPSDRFSAERTGGSVSTLTIQRTQQEDSAVYLCASSIPYSGSPNEQYFGPGTRLTVT.

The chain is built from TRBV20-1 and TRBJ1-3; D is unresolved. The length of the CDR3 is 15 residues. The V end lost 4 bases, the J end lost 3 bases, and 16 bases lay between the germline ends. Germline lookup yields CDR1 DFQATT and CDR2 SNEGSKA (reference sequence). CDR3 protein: CSAIQLTTDGNTIYF. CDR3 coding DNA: TGCAGTGCTATACAGCTAACGACGGATGGAAACACCATATATTTT.

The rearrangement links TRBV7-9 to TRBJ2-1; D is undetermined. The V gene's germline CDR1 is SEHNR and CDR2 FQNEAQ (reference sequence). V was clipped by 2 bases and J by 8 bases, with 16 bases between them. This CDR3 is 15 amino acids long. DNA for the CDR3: TGTGCCAGCAGCTTATGGTTTCCAGTTCGGGATGAGCAGTTCTTC. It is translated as CASSLWFPVRDEQFF. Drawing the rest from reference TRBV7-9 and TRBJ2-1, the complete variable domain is DTGVSQNPRHKITKRGQNVTFRCDPISEHNRLYWYRQTLGQGPEFLTYFQNEAQLEKSRLLSDRFSAERPKGSFSTLEIQRTEQGDSAMYLCASSLWFPVRDEQFFGPGTRLTVL.

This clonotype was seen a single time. This CDR3 reads CASSRIDRVSYNEQFF. The DNA of the CDR3 is TGTGCCAGCAGTCGAATAGACAGGGTCTCCTACAATGAGCAGTTCTTC. The rearrangement uses TRBV6-2 or TRBV6-3 and TRBJ2-1, with 7 bases lining up with TRBD1. CDR3 size: 16 residues. V lost 5 bases to trimming and J lost 0 bases; unmatched junction nucleotides: 7. The germline V gene encodes CDR1 MNHEY and CDR2 SVGEGT.

This CDR3 reads CASSLRTVNTEAFF. DNA of the CDR3: TGTGCCAGCAGCTTACGAACAGTCAACACTGAAGCTTTCTTT. The chain couples TRBV7-9 to TRBJ1-1; D is undetermined. The CDR3 consists of 14 residues. Per the germline V gene, CDR1 is SEHNR and CDR2 is FQNEAQ (reference sequence). Trimming cost V 2 bases and J 2 bases, with 9 bases left between them. The whole variable domain, remainder taken from reference TRBV7-9 and TRBJ1-1, is DTGVSQNPRHKITKRGQNVTFRCDPISEHNRLYWYRQTLGQGPEFLTYFQNEAQLEKSRLLSDRFSAERPKGSFSTLEIQRTEQGDSAMYLCASSLRTVNTEAFFGQGTRLTVV.

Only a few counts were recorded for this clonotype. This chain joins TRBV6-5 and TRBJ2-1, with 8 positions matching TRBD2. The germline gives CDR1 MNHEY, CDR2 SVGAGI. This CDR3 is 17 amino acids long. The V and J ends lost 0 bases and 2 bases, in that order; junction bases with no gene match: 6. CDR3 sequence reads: CASSYSDPGGPYNEQFF. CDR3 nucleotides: TGTGCCAGCAGTTACTCAGACCCGGGAGGGCCCTACAATGAGCAGTTCTTC.

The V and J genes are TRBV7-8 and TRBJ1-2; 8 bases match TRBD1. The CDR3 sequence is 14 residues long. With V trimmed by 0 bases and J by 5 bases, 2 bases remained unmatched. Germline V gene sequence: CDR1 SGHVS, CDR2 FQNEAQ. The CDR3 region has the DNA TGTGCCAGCAGCTTAGCTAGGACAGGGTATGGCTACACCTTC. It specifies CASSLARTGYGYTF. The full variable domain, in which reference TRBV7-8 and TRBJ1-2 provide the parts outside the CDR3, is GAGVSQSPRYKVAKRGQDVALRCDPISGHVSLFWYQQALGQGPEFLTYFQNEAQLDKSGLPSDRFFAERPEGSVSTLKIQRTQQEDSAVYLCASSLARTGYGYTFGSGTRLTVV.

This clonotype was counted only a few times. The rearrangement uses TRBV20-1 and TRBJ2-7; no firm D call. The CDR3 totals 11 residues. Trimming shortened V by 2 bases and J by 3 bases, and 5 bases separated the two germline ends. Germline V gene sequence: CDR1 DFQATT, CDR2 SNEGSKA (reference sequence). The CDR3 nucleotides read TGCAGTGCTAGACAGAACTACGAGCAGTACTTC. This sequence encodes CSARQNYEQYF.

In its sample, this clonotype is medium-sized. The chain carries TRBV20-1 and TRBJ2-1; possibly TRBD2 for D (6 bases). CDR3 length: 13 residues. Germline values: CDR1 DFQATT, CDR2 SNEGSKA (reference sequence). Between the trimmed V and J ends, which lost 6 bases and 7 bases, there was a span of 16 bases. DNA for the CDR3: TGCAGTGCCCGGGACTTCCGAGGGAATGAGCAGTTCTTC. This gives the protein CSARDFRGNEQFF.

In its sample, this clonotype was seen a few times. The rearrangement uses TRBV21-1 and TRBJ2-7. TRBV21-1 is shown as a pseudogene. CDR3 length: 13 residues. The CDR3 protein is CASSKVRVGEQYF. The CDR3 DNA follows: TGTGCCAGCAGCAAAGTGAGAGTGGGCGAGCAGTACTTC.

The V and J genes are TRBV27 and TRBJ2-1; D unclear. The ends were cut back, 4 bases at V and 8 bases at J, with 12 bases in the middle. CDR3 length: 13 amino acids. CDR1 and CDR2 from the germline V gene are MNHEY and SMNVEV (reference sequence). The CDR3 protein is CASSSYPGYEQFF. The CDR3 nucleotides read TGTGCCAGCAGTTCGTACCCGGGTTATGAGCAGTTCTTC.

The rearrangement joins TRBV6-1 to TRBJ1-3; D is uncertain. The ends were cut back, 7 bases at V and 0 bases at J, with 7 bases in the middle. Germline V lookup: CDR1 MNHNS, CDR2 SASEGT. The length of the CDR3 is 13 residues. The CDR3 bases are TGTGCCAGCATCGAACTCTCTGGAAACACCATATATTTT. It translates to CASIELSGNTIYF.

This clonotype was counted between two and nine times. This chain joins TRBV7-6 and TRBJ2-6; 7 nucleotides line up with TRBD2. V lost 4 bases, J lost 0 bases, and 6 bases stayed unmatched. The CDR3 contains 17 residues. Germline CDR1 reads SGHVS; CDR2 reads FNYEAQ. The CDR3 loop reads CASSWASGTSGANVLTF. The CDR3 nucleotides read TGTGCCAGCAGCTGGGCTAGCGGAACCTCTGGGGCCAACGTCCTGACTTTC.

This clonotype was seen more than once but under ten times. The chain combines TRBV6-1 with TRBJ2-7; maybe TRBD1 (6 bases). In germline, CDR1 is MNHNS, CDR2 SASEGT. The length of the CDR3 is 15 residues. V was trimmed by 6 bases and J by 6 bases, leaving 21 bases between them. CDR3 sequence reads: CASSRGKRRGSEQYF. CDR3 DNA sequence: TGTGCCAGCAGCCGAGGGAAACGCAGGGGATCCGAGCAGTACTTC.

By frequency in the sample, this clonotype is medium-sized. In DNA form, the CDR3 reads TGCAGTGCTAGCGGTGGAAACACCATATATTTT. Protein product: CSASGGNTIYF. V gene TRBV20-1 combines with J gene TRBJ1-3; D is uncertain. Trimming took 3 bases from V and 3 from J, leaving 3 bases between them. The germline V gene has CDR1 DFQATT and CDR2 SNEGSKA (reference sequence). This CDR3 comprises 11 residues.

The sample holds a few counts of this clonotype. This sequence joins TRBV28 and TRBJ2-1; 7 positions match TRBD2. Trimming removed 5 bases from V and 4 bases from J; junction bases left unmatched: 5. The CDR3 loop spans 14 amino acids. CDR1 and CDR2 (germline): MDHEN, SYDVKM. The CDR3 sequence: CASSRLARYNEQFF. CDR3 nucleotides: TGTGCCAGCAGTCGACTAGCAAGGTACAATGAGCAGTTCTTC.

This CDR3 reads CASSEWFRNEQYF. The CDR3 nucleotides read TGTGCCAGCAGTGAATGGTTTAGGAACGAGCAGTACTTC. The genes are TRBV2 and TRBJ2-7; D remains ambiguous. Per the germline V gene, CDR1 is SNHLY and CDR2 is FYNNEI. This CDR3 has 13 amino acids. Trimming pared 2 bases from V and 5 bases from J, leaving 10 bases between.

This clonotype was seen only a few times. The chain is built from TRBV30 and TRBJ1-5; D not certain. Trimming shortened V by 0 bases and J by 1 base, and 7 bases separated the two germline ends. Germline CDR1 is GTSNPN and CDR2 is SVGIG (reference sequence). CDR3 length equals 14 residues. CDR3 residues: CAWSVLGSNQPQHF. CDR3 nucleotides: TGTGCCTGGAGTGTGTTGGGGAGCAATCAGCCCCAGCATTTT.

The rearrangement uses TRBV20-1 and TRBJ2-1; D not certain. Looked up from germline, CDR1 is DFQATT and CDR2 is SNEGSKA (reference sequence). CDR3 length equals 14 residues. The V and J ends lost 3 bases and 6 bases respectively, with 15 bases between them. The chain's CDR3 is CSASAVGLFNEQFF. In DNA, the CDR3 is TGCAGTGCTAGTGCGGTAGGGTTATTCAATGAGCAGTTCTTC.

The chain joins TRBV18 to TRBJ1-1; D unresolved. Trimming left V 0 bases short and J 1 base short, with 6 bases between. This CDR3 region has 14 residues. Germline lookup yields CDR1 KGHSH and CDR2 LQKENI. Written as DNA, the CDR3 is TGTGCCAGCTCACCACCGGTAAGGAACACTGAAGCTTTCTTT. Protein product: CASSPPVRNTEAFF. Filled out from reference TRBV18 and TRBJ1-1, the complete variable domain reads NAGVMQNPRHLVRRRGQEARLRCSPMKGHSHVYWYRQLPEEGLKFMVYLQKENIIDESGMPKERFSAEFPKEGPSILRIQQVVRGDSAAYFCASSPPVRNTEAFFGQGTRLTVV.

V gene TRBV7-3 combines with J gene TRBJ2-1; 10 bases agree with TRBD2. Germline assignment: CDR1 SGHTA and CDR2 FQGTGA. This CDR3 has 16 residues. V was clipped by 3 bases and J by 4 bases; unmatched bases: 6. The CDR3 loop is CASSLGAGGSYNEQFF. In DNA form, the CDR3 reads TGTGCCAGCAGCTTGGGAGCGGGAGGGTCTTACAATGAGCAGTTCTTC.